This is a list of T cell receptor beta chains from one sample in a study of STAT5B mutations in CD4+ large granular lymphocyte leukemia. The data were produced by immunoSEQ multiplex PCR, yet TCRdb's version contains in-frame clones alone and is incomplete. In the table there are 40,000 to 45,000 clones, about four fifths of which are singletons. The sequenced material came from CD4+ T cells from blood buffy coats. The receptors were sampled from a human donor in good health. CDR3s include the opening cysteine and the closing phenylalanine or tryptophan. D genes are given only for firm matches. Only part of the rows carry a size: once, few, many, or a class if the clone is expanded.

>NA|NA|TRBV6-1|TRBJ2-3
TGTGCCAGCAGGAGGGGCGGACAATACACAGATACGCAGTATTTT
CASRRGGQYTDTQYF
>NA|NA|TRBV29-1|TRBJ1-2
TGCAGCGTTGGGGACTCGAACTATGGCTACACCTTC
CSVGDSNYGYTF
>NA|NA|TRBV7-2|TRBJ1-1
TGTGCCAGCAGCCCCCCCCCGACCATGAACACTGAAGCTTTCTTT
CASSPPPTMNTEAFF
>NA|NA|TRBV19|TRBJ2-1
TGTGCCAGTAGTATAGATCTCGGACGGTTCTCCTACAATGAGCAGTTCTTC
CASSIDLGRFSYNEQFF
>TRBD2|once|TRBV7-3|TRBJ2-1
TGTGCCAGCAGCTCGAGCGGGGGACCCTACAATGAGCAGTTCTTC
CASSSSGGPYNEQFF
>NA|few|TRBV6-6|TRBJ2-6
TGTGCCACCTCATTAACAGGGACTGGGGCCAACGTCCTGACTTTC
CATSLTGTGANVLTF
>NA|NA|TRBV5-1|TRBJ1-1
TGCGCCAGCAGCTTGCAGGGAGGTGGAGTAGAAGCTTTCTTT
CASSLQGGGVEAFF
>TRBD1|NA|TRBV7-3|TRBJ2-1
TGTGCCAGCAGCTCCACAGGGGGCACGACCCATGAGCAGTTCTTC
CASSSTGGTTHEQFF
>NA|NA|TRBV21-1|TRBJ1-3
TGTGCCAGCAGCAAACAAACAAAGTCTGGAAACACCATATATTTT
CASSKQTKSGNTIYF
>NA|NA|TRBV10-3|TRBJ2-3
TGTGCCATCAGTGAGGAGGCACAGTCAGATTTCACAGATACGCAGTATTTT
CAISEEAQSDFTDTQYF
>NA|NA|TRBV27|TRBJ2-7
TGTGCCAGCAGTTTAGGAGGGCGCTTGGGCGAGCAGTACTTC
CASSLGGRLGEQYF
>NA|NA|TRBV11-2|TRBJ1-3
TGTGCCAGCAACGACAGGCGCTCTGGAAACACCATATATTTT
CASNDRRSGNTIYF
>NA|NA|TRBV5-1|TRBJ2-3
TGCGCCAGCAGCTTGGGAAAGCCGGCAGATACGCAGTATTTT
CASSLGKPADTQYF
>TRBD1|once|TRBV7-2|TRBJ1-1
TGTGCCAGCAGCGGACAGGGGACTGAAGCTTTCTTT
CASSGQGTEAFF
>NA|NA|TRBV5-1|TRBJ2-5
TGCGCCAGCAGCTTCGGGGCACCTCAAGAGACCCAGTACTTC
CASSFGAPQETQYF
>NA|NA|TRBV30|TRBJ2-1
TGTGCCTGGCAGATGATGGGCAATGAGCAGTTCTTC
CAWQMMGNEQFF
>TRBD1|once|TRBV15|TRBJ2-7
TGTGCCACCAGCATCGACAGGGGGCAATACGAGCAGTACTTC
CATSIDRGQYEQYF
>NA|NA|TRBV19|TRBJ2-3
TGTGCCAGTAGCCCCGGCAGTTTCACAGATACGCAGTATTTT
CASSPGSFTDTQYF
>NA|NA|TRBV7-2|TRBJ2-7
TGTGCCAGCAGCCGCGTGGCTCCCTACGAGCAGTACTTC
CASSRVAPYEQYF
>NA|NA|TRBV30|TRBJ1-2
TGTGCCTGGAGTACCGCAGGGTTCTATGGCTACACCTTC
CAWSTAGFYGYTF
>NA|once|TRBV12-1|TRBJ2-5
TGTGCCACCAGGGAAGGCGAGACCCAGTACTTC
CATREGETQYF
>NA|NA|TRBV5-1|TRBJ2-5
TGCGCCAGCAGCTTGGGGGCAGGCCGCTTAGAGACCCAGTACTTC
CASSLGAGRLETQYF
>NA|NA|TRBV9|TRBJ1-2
TGTGCCAGCAGCGTAGAGCAGGGCTATGGCTACACCTTC
CASSVEQGYGYTF
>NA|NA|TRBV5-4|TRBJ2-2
TGTGCCAGCAGCTTGGAAGGGGCGAACACCGGGGAGCTGTTTTTT
CASSLEGANTGELFF
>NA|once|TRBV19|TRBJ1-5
TGTGCCAGTAGTATGGACCCGGGACAAAATCAGCCCCAGCATTTT
CASSMDPGQNQPQHF
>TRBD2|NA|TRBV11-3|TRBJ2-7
TGTGCCAGCAGCTTGGGACTAGCGAGGTACTTC
CASSLGLARYF
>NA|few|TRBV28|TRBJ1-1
TGTGCCAGCACAAAGGGGGGGCAGGGGAACACTGAAGCTTTCTTT
CASTKGGQGNTEAFF
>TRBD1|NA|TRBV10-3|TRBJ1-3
TGTGCCATCAGTGGGGGACAGGGCCTGGAGGATTTT
CAISGGQGLEDF
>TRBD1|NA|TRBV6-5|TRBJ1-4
TGTGCCAGCAGTTATTCTCAGGGGGTTAATGAAAAACTGTTTTTT
CASSYSQGVNEKLFF
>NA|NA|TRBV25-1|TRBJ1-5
TGTGCCAGCAGATCAGGCAGAGAAAGCAATCAGCCCCAGCATTTT
CASRSGRESNQPQHF
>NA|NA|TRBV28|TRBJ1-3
TGTGCCAGCAGGGTTTGGGACCGTCGCTCTGGAAACACCATATATTTT
CASRVWDRRSGNTIYF
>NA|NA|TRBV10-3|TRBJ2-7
TGTGCCATCAGTGACCTCGAGGGGACGGCAACCTACGAGCAGTACTTC
CAISDLEGTATYEQYF
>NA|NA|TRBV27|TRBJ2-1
TGTGCCAGCAGTTTGTTCAGGAGCTCCTACAATGAGCAGTTCTTC
CASSLFRSSYNEQFF
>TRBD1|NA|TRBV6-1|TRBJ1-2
TGTGCCAGCAGTGACAGGGGGCTGGGAGGCTACACCTTC
CASSDRGLGGYTF
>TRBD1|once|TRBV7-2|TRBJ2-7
TGTGCCAGCAGCCCTTGGACAGGGAGCGAGCAGTACTTC
CASSPWTGSEQYF
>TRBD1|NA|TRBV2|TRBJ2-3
TGTGCCAGCAATCCGACAGGGGGGGAAACGCAGTATTTT
CASNPTGGETQYF
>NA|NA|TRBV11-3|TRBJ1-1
TGTGCCAGCAGCGGGGGGACGGGGAAGAACACTGAAGCTTTCTTT
CASSGGTGKNTEAFF
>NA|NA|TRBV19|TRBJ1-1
TGTGCCAGTAAAGACCATAATTCGAACACTGAAGCTTTCTTT
CASKDHNSNTEAFF
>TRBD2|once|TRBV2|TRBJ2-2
TGTGCCAGCAGTGAATTAGTTAGCGGGACCGGGGAGCTGTTTTTT
CASSELVSGTGELFF
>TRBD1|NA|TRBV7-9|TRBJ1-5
TGTGCCAGCAGCCCCCCGGGACAGGGCAATCAGCCCCAGCATTTT
CASSPPGQGNQPQHF
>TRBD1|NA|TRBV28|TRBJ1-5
TGTGCCAGCAGTCCCGGGACAGGGAATCAGCCCCAGCATTTT
CASSPGTGNQPQHF
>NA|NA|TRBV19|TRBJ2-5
TGTGCCAGTAGTACCTCCACCGGTAGGGAGACCCAGTACTTC
CASSTSTGRETQYF
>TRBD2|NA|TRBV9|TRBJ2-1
TGTGCCAGCAGCGCTGGGACTAGCGCCTACAATGAGCAGTTCTTC
CASSAGTSAYNEQFF
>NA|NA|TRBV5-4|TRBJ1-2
TGTGCCAGCAGCTTGGAGGGGCAGGCTAACTATGGCTACACCTTC
CASSLEGQANYGYTF
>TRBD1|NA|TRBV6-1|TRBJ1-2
TGTGCCAGCAGTGAAGTTGCCGGGACAGATGGCTACACCTTC
CASSEVAGTDGYTF
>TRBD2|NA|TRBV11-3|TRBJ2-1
TGTGCCAGCAGCCAGGGACTAGCGGGAGTAGATGAGCAGTTCTTC
CASSQGLAGVDEQFF
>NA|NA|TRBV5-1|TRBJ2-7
TGCGCCAGCAGCCCGGGACCGTCGGAGGCCTACGAGCAGTACTTC
CASSPGPSEAYEQYF
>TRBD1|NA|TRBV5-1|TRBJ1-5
TGCGCCAGCAGCCCGGGACAGATGTATAGCAATCAGCCCCAGCATTTT
CASSPGQMYSNQPQHF
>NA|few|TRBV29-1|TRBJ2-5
TGCAGCGTTGAGGCCGACCCCCAAGAGACCCAGTACTTC
CSVEADPQETQYF
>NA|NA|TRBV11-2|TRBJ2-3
TGTGCCAGCAGCCTTCCCCCCGGCCTCGGCCGCACAGATACGCAGTATTTT
CASSLPPGLGRTDTQYF
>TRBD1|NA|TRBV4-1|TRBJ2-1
TGCGCCAGCAGCCAAGGGTGGGACAGAAACAATGAGCAGTTCTTC
CASSQGWDRNNEQFF
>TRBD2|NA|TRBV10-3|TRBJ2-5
TGTGCCATCAGTGCTTCGGGACTAGAGCTCGAGACCCAGTACTTC
CAISASGLELETQYF
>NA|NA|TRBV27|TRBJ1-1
TGTGCCAGCAGTTGGGGGCCGGGCGAAGCTTTCTTT
CASSWGPGEAFF
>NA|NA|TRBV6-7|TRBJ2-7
TGTGCCAGCAGTTACTCCCCTGTGAGGCAGAACACCCTTTACGAGCAGTACTTC
CASSYSPVRQNTLYEQYF
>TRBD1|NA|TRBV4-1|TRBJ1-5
TGCGCCAGCAGCCAAGAGGGACAGGGGCGTCAGCCCCAGCATTTT
CASSQEGQGRQPQHF
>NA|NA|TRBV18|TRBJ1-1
TGTGCCAGCTCACCACCGTTGAACACTGAAGCTTTCTTT
CASSPPLNTEAFF
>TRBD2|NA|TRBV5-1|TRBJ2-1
TGCGCCAGCAGCGTTGGACTAGCGGGAGGGGTCAGACGAGACAATGAGCAGTTCTTC
CASSVGLAGGVRRDNEQFF
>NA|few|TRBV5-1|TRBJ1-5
TGCGCCAGCAGCTTGGAAGGTAACAATCAGCCCCAGCATTTT
CASSLEGNNQPQHF
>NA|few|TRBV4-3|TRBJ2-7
TGCGCCAGCAGCCAAGATCTCCGCGGTGGGACATACGAGCAGTACTTC
CASSQDLRGGTYEQYF
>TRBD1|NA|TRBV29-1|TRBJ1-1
TGCAGCGCCGTAATACCGGGACAGGGTCGAGGGGAAGCTTTCTTT
CSAVIPGQGRGEAFF